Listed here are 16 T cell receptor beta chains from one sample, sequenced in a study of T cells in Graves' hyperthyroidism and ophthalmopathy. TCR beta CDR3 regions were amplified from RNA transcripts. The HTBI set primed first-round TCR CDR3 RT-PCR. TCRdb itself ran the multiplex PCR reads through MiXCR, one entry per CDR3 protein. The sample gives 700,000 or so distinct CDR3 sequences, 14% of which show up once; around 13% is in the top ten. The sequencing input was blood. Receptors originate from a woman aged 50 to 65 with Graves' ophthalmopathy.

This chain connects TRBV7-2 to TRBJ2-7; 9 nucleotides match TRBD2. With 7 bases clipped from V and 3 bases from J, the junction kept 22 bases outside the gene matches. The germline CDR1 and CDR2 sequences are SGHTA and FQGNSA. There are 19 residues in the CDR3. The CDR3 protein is CASTIGAVAGDSTGYEQYF. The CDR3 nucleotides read TGTGCCAGCACCATAGGGGCGGTAGCGGGAGATAGTACCGGCTACGAGCAGTACTTC.

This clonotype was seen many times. The CDR3 sequence is CASSVEATAKETQYF. The CDR3 DNA reads TGTGCCAGCAGCGTAGAGGCTACAGCAAAAGAGACCCAGTACTTC. The rearrangement links TRBV9 to TRBJ2-5; the D is unclear. The CDR3 sequence is 15 residues long. Trimming left V 0 bases short and J 3 bases short, with 12 bases between. Germline V lookup: CDR1 SGDLS, CDR2 YYNGEE.

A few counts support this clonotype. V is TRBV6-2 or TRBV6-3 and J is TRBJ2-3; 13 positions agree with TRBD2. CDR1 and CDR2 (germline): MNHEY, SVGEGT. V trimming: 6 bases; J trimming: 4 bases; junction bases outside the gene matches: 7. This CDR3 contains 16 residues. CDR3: CASSSRTSGSSDTQYF. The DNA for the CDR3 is TGTGCCAGCAGCAGCCGGACTAGCGGGAGTTCAGATACGCAGTATTTT.

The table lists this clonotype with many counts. Written as DNA, the CDR3 is TGCAGTGCTAGCAACCCAGCGGGAGCCTTTGGTGAGCAGTTCTTC. It is translated as CSASNPAGAFGEQFF. This chain connects TRBV20-1 to TRBJ2-1; 8 bases map to TRBD2. The CDR3 totals 15 residues. Germline assignment: CDR1 DFQATT and CDR2 SNEGSKA (reference sequence). The junction had 13 bases not matched to a gene; V was cut back by 3 bases and J by 9 bases.

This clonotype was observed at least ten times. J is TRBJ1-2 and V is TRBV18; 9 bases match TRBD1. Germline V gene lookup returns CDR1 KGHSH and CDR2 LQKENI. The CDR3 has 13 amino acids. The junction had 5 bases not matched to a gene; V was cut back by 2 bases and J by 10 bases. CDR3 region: CASSPGTGLNYTF. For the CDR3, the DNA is TGTGCCAGCTCACCAGGGACAGGGCTGAACTACACCTTC.

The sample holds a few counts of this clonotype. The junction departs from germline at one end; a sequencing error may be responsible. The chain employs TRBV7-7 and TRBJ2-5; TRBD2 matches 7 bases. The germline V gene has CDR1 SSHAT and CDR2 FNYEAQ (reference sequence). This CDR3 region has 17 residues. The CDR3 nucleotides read TGTGCTAGCAGCTTAACACCTCTAGCGGAGTCCCAAGAGACCCAGTACTTC. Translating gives CASSLTPLAESQETQYF.

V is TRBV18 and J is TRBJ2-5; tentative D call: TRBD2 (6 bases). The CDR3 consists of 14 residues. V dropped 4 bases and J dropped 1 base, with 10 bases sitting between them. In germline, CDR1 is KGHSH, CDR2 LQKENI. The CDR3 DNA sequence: TGTGCCAGCTCACACCGGGGAGGCCAAGAGACCCAGTACTTC. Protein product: CASSHRGGQETQYF.

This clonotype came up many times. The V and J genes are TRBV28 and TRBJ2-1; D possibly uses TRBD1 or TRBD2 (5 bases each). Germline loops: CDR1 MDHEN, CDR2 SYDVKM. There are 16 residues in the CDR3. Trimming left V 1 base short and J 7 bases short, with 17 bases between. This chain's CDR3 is CASSLYGTPHGNEQFF. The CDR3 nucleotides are TGTGCCAGCAGTTTATACGGGACCCCCCATGGTAATGAGCAGTTCTTC.

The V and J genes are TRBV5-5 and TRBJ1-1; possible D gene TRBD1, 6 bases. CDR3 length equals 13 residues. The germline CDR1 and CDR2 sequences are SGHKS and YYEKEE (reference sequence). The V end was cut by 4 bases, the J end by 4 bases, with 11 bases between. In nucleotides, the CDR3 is TGTGCCAGCAGCCGCGGACAGCTCACTGAAGCTTTCTTT. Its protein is CASSRGQLTEAFF.

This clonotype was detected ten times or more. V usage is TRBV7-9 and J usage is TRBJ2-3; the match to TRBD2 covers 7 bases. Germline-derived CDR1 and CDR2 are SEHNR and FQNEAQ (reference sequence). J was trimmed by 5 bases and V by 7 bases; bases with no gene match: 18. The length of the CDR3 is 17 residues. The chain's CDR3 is CASKEEAGTGLIDTQYF. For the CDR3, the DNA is TGTGCCAGCAAGGAGGAGGCAGGGACGGGACTAATAGATACGCAGTATTTT.

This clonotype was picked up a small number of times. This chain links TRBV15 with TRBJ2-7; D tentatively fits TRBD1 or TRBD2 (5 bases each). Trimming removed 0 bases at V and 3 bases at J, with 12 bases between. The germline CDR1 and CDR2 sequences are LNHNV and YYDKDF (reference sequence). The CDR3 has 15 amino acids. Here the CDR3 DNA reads TGTGCCACCAGCAGAGATCTGGGGGTTCTCTACGAGCAGTACTTC. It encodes CATSRDLGVLYEQYF. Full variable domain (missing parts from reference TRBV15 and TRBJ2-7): DAMVIQNPRYQVTQFGKPVTLSCSQTLNHNVMYWYQQKSSQAPKLLFHYYDKDFNNEADTPDNFQSRRPNTSFCFLDIRSPGLGDTAMYLCATSRDLGVLYEQYFGPGTRLTVT.

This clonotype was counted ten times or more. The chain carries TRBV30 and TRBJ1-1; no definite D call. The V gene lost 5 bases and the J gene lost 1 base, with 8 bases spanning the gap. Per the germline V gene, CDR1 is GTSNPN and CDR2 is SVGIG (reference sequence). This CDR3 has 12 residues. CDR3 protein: CAWGRRNTEAFF. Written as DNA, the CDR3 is TGTGCCTGGGGACGGAGGAACACTGAAGCTTTCTTT.

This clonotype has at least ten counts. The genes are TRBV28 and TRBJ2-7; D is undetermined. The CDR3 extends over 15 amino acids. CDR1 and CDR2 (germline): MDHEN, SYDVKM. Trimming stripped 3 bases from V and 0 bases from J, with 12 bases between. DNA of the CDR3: TGTGCCAGCAGTTTTCAGTCCGCCGGCTCCTACGAGCAGTACTTC. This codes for CASSFQSAGSYEQYF.

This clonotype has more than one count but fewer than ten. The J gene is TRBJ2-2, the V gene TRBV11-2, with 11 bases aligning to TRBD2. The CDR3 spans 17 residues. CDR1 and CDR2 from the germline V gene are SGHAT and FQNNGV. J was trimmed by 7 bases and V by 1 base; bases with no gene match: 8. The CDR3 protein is CASSLVVLAGEVGELFF. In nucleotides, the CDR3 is TGTGCCAGCAGCTTAGTGGTACTAGCGGGAGAGGTCGGGGAGCTGTTTTTT.

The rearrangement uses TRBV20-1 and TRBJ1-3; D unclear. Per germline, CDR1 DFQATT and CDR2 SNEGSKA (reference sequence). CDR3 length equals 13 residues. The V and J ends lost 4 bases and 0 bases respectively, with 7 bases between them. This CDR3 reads CSAMVNSGNTIYF. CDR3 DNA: TGCAGTGCTATGGTTAACTCTGGAAACACCATATATTTT.

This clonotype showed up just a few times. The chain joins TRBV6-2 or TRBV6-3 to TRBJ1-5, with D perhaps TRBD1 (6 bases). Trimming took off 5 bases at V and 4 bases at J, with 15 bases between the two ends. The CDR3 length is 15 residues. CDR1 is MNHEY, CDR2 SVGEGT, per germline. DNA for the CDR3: TGTGCCAGCAGTGTATCACAGGGAGGGAATCAGCCCCAGCATTTT. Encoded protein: CASSVSQGGNQPQHF.